The following is a T cell receptor beta chain sequence with its context. Antigen unknown. This entry comes from a study of CD8+ T cells in alopecia areata. Study-level points and caveats: Tofacitinib significantly lowered scalp clonality and expanded CD8+ clones among the top 100.

It was cDNA, reverse transcribed from extracted RNA, that served as the sequencing template. TCRdb keeps only in-frame clones here, not all; method: immunoSEQ multiplex PCR. The sample holds more than 200,000 clones; less than 65% are singletons and the top ten take more than 3.5%. The treatment: oral pan-JAK inhibitor, 5-10 mg twice daily. Samples from alopecia areata patients were lesional scalp punch biopsies and peripheral blood. This clonotype originated in a human donor with alopecia areata. The starting material was CD4+ T cells sorted from blood, obtained at week 4, from a patient treated with tofacitinib.

CDR3 bases: TGTGCCAGCAGCCCGACAGGGGATAGTAATTCACCCCTCCACTTT. Translation: CASSPTGDSNSPLHF. This chain uses TRBV9 with TRBJ1-6; 8 bases map to TRBD1. The junction had 6 bases not matched to a gene; V was cut back by 4 bases and J by 6 bases. Germline V gene lookup returns CDR1 SGDLS and CDR2 YYNGEE. This CDR3 comprises 15 residues.